This T cell receptor beta chain was captured by sequencing in a study of naive CD8 T cells in extremely preterm neonates. Study results and caveats: Preterm neonates had significantly lower iChao1 richness than other age groups. Relative to older groups, preterm infants had shorter, less trimmed CDR3s with fewer N additions.

As for this clone: Its cognate antigen is unknown.

Per the germline V gene, CDR1 is SGHAT and CDR2 is FQNNGV. Trimming left V 1 base short and J 0 bases short, with 9 bases between. The CDR3 totals 15 residues. Assay used: immunoSEQ multiplex PCR; TCRdb lists only in-frame clones, some missing. Among several thousand clones listed, 95% to 98% were seen once. The sequence was obtained from a human donor in good health. This chain links TRBV11-2 with TRBJ1-1; D gene unclear. Material: naive CD8+ T cells from blood. CDR3 nucleotide sequence: TGTGCCAGCAGCTTAGGTACATATGTGAACACTGAAGCTTTCTTT. Translated, it gives CASSLGTYVNTEAFF. Looking up the rest from reference TRBV11-2 and TRBJ1-1 gives the full variable domain: EAGVAQSPRYKIIEKRQSVAFWCNPISGHATLYWYQQILGQGPKLLIQFQNNGVVDDSQLPKDRFSAERLKGVDSTLKIQPAKLEDSAVYLCASSLGTYVNTEAFFGQGTRLTVV.